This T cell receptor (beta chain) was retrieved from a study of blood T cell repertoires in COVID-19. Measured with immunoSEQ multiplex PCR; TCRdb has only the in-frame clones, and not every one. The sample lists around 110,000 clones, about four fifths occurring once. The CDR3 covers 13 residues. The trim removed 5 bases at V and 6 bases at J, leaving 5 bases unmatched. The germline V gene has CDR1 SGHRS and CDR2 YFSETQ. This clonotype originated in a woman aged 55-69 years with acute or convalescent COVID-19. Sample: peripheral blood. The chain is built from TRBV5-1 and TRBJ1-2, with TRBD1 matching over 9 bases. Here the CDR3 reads CASSPDRGNGYTF. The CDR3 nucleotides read TGCGCCAGCAGTCCTGACAGGGGGAATGGCTACACCTTC.